These 32 T cell receptor beta chains were sequenced from one sample in a study of Graves' ophthalmopathy and Graves' hyperthyroidism (dated by TCRdb to between 2018 and 2020). Data came from an Illumina HiSeq 2000. For repertoire sequencing, the TCR beta CDR3 regions were amplified from RNA transcripts. The first round of RT-PCR was done with HTBI primers and the Qiagen OneStep RT-PCR kit, and was followed by a second round of multiplex PCR, then size selection and purification. TCRdb trimmed public reads at Q25 via fastp, called clones via MiXCR and kept in-frame beta chains. Each CDR3 protein gets just one entry, which takes the most common genes and DNA from the rows behind it. Across this sample there are around 470,000 distinct CDR3 sequences, with around 14% seen only once. The ten largest clones add up to around 9.8% of the sample. Material for sequencing was blood. The receptors stem from a woman younger than 45 with Graves' ophthalmopathy. Donor details come from another sample of the same person, matched by shared clones.

This chain uses TRBV15 with TRBJ2-7; the match to TRBD2 covers 7 bases. Germline CDR1 is LNHNV and CDR2 is YYDKDF (reference sequence). This CDR3 contains 14 residues. The V and J ends lost 1 base and 3 bases, in that order; junction bases with no gene match: 3. The CDR3 DNA follows: TGTGCCACCAGCAGAGCACGGGGGGACTACGAGCAGTACTTC. Translated: CATSRARGDYEQYF.

This clonotype appeared many times. This sequence joins TRBV28 and TRBJ2-7; a possible D gene is TRBD2 (5 bases). This CDR3 has 12 amino acids. Trimming pared 5 bases from V and 8 bases from J, leaving 13 bases between. CDR1 is MDHEN, CDR2 SYDVKM, per germline. CDR3 in DNA: TGTGCCAGCAGTCCCCAGGACTTCAAGCAGTACTTC. Protein sequence: CASSPQDFKQYF.

This clonotype was detected many times. The chain carries TRBV20-1 and TRBJ1-1; 8 bases match TRBD1. The CDR3 has 14 amino acids. Losses at the gene ends were 0 bases for V and 5 bases for J; bases not matched to a gene: 5. The germline V gene encodes CDR1 DFQATT and CDR2 SNEGSKA (reference sequence). CDR3 bases: TGCAGTGCTAGAGAAGCCAGGGGGCATACTGAAGCTTTCTTT. This encodes CSAREARGHTEAFF.

This clonotype was counted ten times or more. This chain connects TRBV6-1 to TRBJ2-5; no firm D call. This CDR3 contains 14 residues. Per germline, CDR1 MNHNS and CDR2 SASEGT. The V and J ends lost 1 base and 5 bases respectively, with 11 bases between them. The CDR3 region is CASSEGMESETQYF. CDR3 nucleotide sequence: TGTGCCAGCAGTGAAGGGATGGAGTCGGAGACCCAGTACTTC.

Only one count was recorded for this clonotype. The rearrangement links TRBV12-3 or TRBV12-4 to TRBJ2-7, with TRBD1 as a possible D gene (6 bases). The CDR3 is 14 residues long. V gave up 6 bases and J gave up 5 bases, with 17 bases separating them. The CDR3 DNA reads as TGTGCCAGCAGCTCCCCTAAACAGGGCGACGAGCAGTACTTC. Protein product: CASSSPKQGDEQYF.

The J gene is TRBJ2-5, the V gene TRBV5-8, with 7 bases aligning to TRBD1. V gave up 0 bases and J gave up 4 bases; unmatched junction bases: 6. This CDR3 is 15 amino acids long. The germline CDR1 and CDR2 sequences are SGHTS and YDEGEE. CDR3 sequence reads: CASSLVRDRGETQYF. The CDR3, as DNA: TGTGCCAGCAGCTTGGTACGGGACAGAGGAGAGACCCAGTACTTC.

This clonotype has at least ten counts. This sequence joins TRBV19 and TRBJ1-1, with D perhaps TRBD1 (5 bases). This CDR3 is built from 15 residues. V lost 6 bases to trimming and J lost 11 bases, with 25 bases between them. Looked up from germline, CDR1 is LNHDA and CDR2 is SQIVND (reference sequence). The CDR3 spells CASSQFIRGRGIAFF. The CDR3 bases are TGTGCCAGTAGCCAATTTATCCGGGGCCGCGGGATTGCTTTCTTT.

This clonotype was observed many times. The chain recombines TRBV6-5 with TRBJ2-5; D perhaps matches TRBD2 (5 bases). The CDR3 is 16 residues long. From germline, CDR1 is MNHEY and CDR2 SVGAGI. V was pared by 2 bases and J by 4 bases, with 17 bases between. The DNA of the CDR3 is TGTGCCAGCAGTTACGGAGGCGGAGGAGGCTTAGAGACCCAGTACTTC. Encoded protein: CASSYGGGGGLETQYF.

This clonotype showed up many times. The genes are TRBV11-2 and TRBJ2-7; D unclear. CDR1 and CDR2 (germline): SGHAT, FQNNGV. This CDR3 has 15 residues. V was pared by 3 bases and J by 3 bases, with 15 bases between. The CDR3 region is CASSFGSANLYEQYF. The DNA for the CDR3 is TGTGCCAGCAGCTTCGGGTCGGCCAACCTCTACGAGCAGTACTTC.

This clonotype was counted many times. CDR3: CASSLTGLPYEQYF. CDR3 DNA: TGTGCCAGCAGCTTAACAGGGCTCCCCTACGAGCAGTACTTC. The chain recombines TRBV7-8 with TRBJ2-7, with D tentatively TRBD1 (6 bases). The CDR3 is made up of 14 amino acids. V shed 2 bases and J shed 2 bases, with 10 bases lying between them. Germline CDR1 and CDR2: SGHVS and FQNEAQ.

This clonotype has ten or more counts. The chain recombines TRBV28 with TRBJ1-1, with TRBD1 matching over 7 bases. After removal of 5 bases from V and 6 bases from J, the junction contained 6 bases not matched to a gene. The CDR3 length is 13 residues. The V gene's germline CDR1 is MDHEN and CDR2 SYDVKM. CDR3 residues: CASSVTGEAEAFF. The CDR3 nucleotides read TGTGCCAGCAGTGTAACAGGGGAGGCTGAAGCTTTCTTT.

The V call is TRBV14, the J call TRBJ2-7; D call uncertain. This CDR3 has 15 residues. The germline CDR1 and CDR2 sequences are SGHDN and FVKESK. The ends were cut back, 0 bases at V and 3 bases at J, with 12 bases in the middle. The CDR3 here is CASSQERNRVYEQYF. CDR3 nucleotides: TGTGCCAGCAGCCAAGAACGGAACAGAGTCTACGAGCAGTACTTC. The whole variable domain, filled in from reference TRBV14 and TRBJ2-7, reads EAGVTQFPSHSVIEKGQTVTLRCDPISGHDNLYWYRRVMGKEIKFLLHFVKESKQDESGMPNNRFLAERTGGTYSTLKVQPAELEDSGVYFCASSQERNRVYEQYFGPGTRLTVT.

In its sample, this clonotype was seen many times. The chain combines TRBV11-2 with TRBJ2-5, with D possibly being TRBD2 (5 bases). V was pared by 0 bases and J by 2 bases, with 10 bases between. The CDR3 runs 15 residues. Germline-derived CDR1 and CDR2 are SGHAT and FQNNGV. CDR3 residues: CASSLDGGRQETQYF. CDR3 DNA: TGTGCCAGCAGCTTAGATGGTGGGAGACAAGAGACCCAGTACTTC. The entire variable domain, with the rest obtained from reference TRBV11-2 and TRBJ2-5, is as follows: EAGVAQSPRYKIIEKRQSVAFWCNPISGHATLYWYQQILGQGPKLLIQFQNNGVVDDSQLPKDRFSAERLKGVDSTLKIQPAKLEDSAVYLCASSLDGGRQETQYFGPGTRLLVL.

This clonotype has a count of ten or more. In nucleotides, the CDR3 is TGTGCCAGCAGTTACTCGATCACAGGAGCGGGGACCATGACGCAGTACTTC. Translated: CASSYSITGAGTMTQYF. This chain links TRBV6-2 or TRBV6-3 with TRBJ2-7; 7 nucleotides line up with TRBD2. Germline V CDR1 and CDR2: MNHEY, SVGEGT. This CDR3 comprises 17 residues. Trimming at V came to 0 bases and at J to 9 bases, leaving 17 bases not matched to a gene.

This clonotype was counted many times. The CDR3 DNA is TGTGCCAGCAGTCCCCGCGGCTACCGGACAAGACGAGCCTACGAGCAGTACTTC. Amino acid sequence: CASSPRGYRTRRAYEQYF. The chain carries TRBV28 and TRBJ2-7, with TRBD1 as a possible D gene (5 bases). This CDR3 comprises 18 residues. V was cut by 5 bases and J by 2 bases, with 25 bases left in between. Germline loops: CDR1 MDHEN, CDR2 SYDVKM.

The chain employs TRBV7-8 and TRBJ1-6; D gene unclear. The V gene lost 1 base and the J gene lost 6 bases, with 4 bases spanning the gap. CDR1 is SGHVS and CDR2 is FQNEAQ in the germline V gene. The CDR3 loop spans 13 amino acids. The CDR3 reads CASSLDRNSPLHF. The CDR3 bases are TGTGCCAGCAGCTTAGACCGTAATTCACCCCTCCACTTT.

The sample holds many counts of this clonotype. The chain carries TRBV19 and TRBJ2-6; TRBD1 is a possible D gene (5 bases). The V and J ends lost 4 bases and 1 base respectively, with 8 bases between them. Germline V gene sequence: CDR1 LNHDA, CDR2 SQIVND (reference sequence). The CDR3 spans 15 residues. CDR3 nucleotide sequence: TGTGCCAGTAGTAAGGGGCCTTCTGGGGCCAACGTCCTGACTTTC. It yields the protein CASSKGPSGANVLTF.

This clonotype was counted at least ten times. At one end the junction does not follow the germline gene, possibly because of a read error. The CDR3 reads CAWSEGASSGNTTYF. The CDR3 nucleotides are TGTGCCTGGAGTGAGGGGGCTAGCTCTGGAAACACCACATATTTT. The chain has TRBV30 and TRBJ1-3; TRBD1 matches 7 bases. This CDR3 comprises 15 residues. In germline, CDR1 is GTSNPN, CDR2 SVGIG (reference sequence).

This clonotype was counted many times. The CDR3 region is CSARDRAKGGAWSEQYF. CDR3 in DNA: TGCAGTGCTAGAGATCGGGCGAAAGGGGGGGCCTGGAGTGAGCAGTACTTC. This rearrangement joins TRBV20-1 to TRBJ2-7; the D gene is possibly TRBD2 (7 bases). This CDR3 spans 17 amino acids. CDR1 and CDR2 (germline): DFQATT, SNEGSKA (reference sequence). The V gene lost 0 bases and the J gene lost 7 bases, with 25 bases spanning the gap.

This clonotype came up many times. The V gene is TRBV7-8, the J gene TRBJ1-5; 7 bases map to TRBD1. The CDR3 runs to 18 residues. V was pared by 0 bases and J by 3 bases, with 11 bases of the junction left unmatched. CDR1 is SGHVS and CDR2 is FQNEAQ in the germline V gene. The CDR3: CASSLASRRQGVNQPQHF. The DNA for the CDR3 is TGTGCCAGCAGCTTAGCGTCCAGGCGACAGGGAGTCAATCAGCCCCAGCATTTT.

This clonotype has ten or more counts. The chain employs TRBV9 and TRBJ2-5; 9 bases are shared with TRBD1. Germline V gene sequence: CDR1 SGDLS, CDR2 YYNGEE. Losses at the gene ends were 3 bases for V and 5 bases for J; bases not matched to a gene: 8. CDR3 size: 15 residues. The CDR3 nucleotides read TGTGCCAGCAGCGAAGGGGACAGGGCAGGGGAGACCCAGTACTTC. Protein: CASSEGDRAGETQYF.

This clonotype was seen repeatedly, ten times or more. V and J are TRBV5-1 and TRBJ1-1; no clear D. Germline CDR1 and CDR2: SGHRS and YFSETQ. This CDR3 has 13 amino acids. With 4 bases removed from V and 6 bases from J, the gap between germline ends came to 13 bases. The CDR3 coding sequence is TGCGCCAGCAGCCCCTCGCCGTTCCCTGAAGCTTTCTTT. Protein sequence: CASSPSPFPEAFF.

This clonotype was observed at least ten times. The genes are TRBV20-1 and TRBJ1-5; no clear D. Germline lookup yields CDR1 DFQATT and CDR2 SNEGSKA (reference sequence). Deletions cut 5 bases from V and 4 bases from J, with 12 bases between. CDR3 size: 13 residues. CDR3 amino acids: CSAPHRPNQPQHF. CDR3 sequence (DNA): TGCAGTGCTCCACATCGACCGAATCAGCCCCAGCATTTT.

This clonotype has a handful of counts. The genes are TRBV28 and TRBJ2-7, with 8 nucleotides matching TRBD1. CDR1 MDHEN and CDR2 SYDVKM come from the germline V gene. The CDR3 covers 13 residues. Losses at the gene ends were 7 bases for V and 6 bases for J; bases not matched to a gene: 8. CDR3 nucleotide sequence: TGTGCCAGCACGAGACACAGGGGGGCCGAGCAGTACTTC. Translated: CASTRHRGAEQYF.

This clonotype was recorded many times. This CDR3 is CASSDRGPQETQYF. The CDR3 DNA follows: TGTGCCAGCAGCGACAGGGGACCCCAAGAGACCCAGTACTTC. The rearrangement links TRBV12-3 or TRBV12-4 to TRBJ2-5, with 8 bases fitting TRBD1. This CDR3 contains 14 residues. The ends lost 6 bases at V and 1 base at J; junction bases unmatched: 4.

This clonotype came up many times. The chain recombines TRBV6-5 with TRBJ1-1, with 7 bases lining up with TRBD1. In germline, CDR1 is MNHEY, CDR2 SVGAGI. The CDR3 covers 17 residues. The junction had 15 bases not matched to a gene; V was cut back by 8 bases and J by 0 bases. Here the CDR3 reads CASHYSWDSLMNTEAFF. The CDR3 nucleotides are TGTGCCAGCCATTACTCTTGGGACAGCTTAATGAACACTGAAGCTTTCTTT.

This clonotype was counted many times. The rearrangement uses TRBV7-9 and TRBJ1-5; possible D gene TRBD1, 6 bases. V lost 4 bases to trimming and J lost 5 bases, with 12 bases between them. The CDR3 runs 14 residues. Germline V gene data show CDR1 as SEHNR and CDR2 as FQNEAQ (reference sequence). The CDR3 loop is CASSSAQGDQPQHF. CDR3 nucleotide sequence: TGTGCCAGCAGCTCGGCACAGGGCGATCAGCCCCAGCATTTT.

To note about this clonotype: This likely comes from a read error, as the CDR3 has no conserved phenylalanine or tryptophan at its end. The DNA is omitted, as the CDR3 cannot be located on it reliably, and the CDR3 follows TCRdb's listing. The J gene is TRBJ1-5, the V gene TRBV7-2; TRBD1 reflects the table's D call only, with no check against the DNA. Germline CDR1 reads SGHTA; CDR2 reads FQGNSA. 13 amino acids form the CDR3, both terminal residues included. Here the CDR3 reads CASSHRGFQPQQL.

This clonotype was picked up a small number of times. The chain recombines TRBV3-1 with TRBJ2-2; 10 bases fit TRBD2. The CDR3 runs 19 residues. Germline V gives CDR1 LGHDT, CDR2 YNNKEL (reference sequence). V lost 7 bases, J lost 7 bases, and 21 bases stayed unmatched. The CDR3 region has the DNA TGTGCCAGCACCCCGGGGTCAAAGAGCGGGGGGGCCCTCTTCGGGGAGCTGTTTTTT. This gives the protein CASTPGSKSGGALFGELFF.

This clonotype was found a few times. The junction departs from the called germline gene at one end, perhaps through a read error. This chain uses TRBV10-3 with TRBJ2-7; tentatively, D is TRBD1 (5 bases). The CDR3 totals 13 residues. Germline-derived CDR1 and CDR2 are ENHRY and SYGVKD. This chain's CDR3 is CAISEARQGPQCF. CDR3 nucleotide sequence: TGTGCCATCAGTGAGGCGCGGCAGGGCCCGCAGTGCTTC.

This clonotype has at least ten counts. V usage is TRBV2 and J usage is TRBJ2-7; TRBD1 aligns across 7 bases. Germline trimming cut 8 bases from V and 3 bases from J; bases unmatched to any gene: 13. From germline, CDR1 is SNHLY and CDR2 FYNNEI. The CDR3 consists of 15 residues. The CDR3, as DNA: TGTGCCAGCGAAAAAGAGTCGCAGGGGGACTACGAGCAGTACTTC. It yields the protein CASEKESQGDYEQYF.

A word on this clonotype: It is likely a read error, because the conserved phenylalanine at the end of the CDR3 is missing. No DNA is shown, since the ends of the CDR3 on it are uncertain; the CDR3 is the one TCRdb lists. The genes are TRBV6-1 and TRBJ1-2; the table's D call of TRBD1 was not tested on the DNA. Germline CDR1 is MNHNS and CDR2 is SASEGT. A total of 14 residues make up the CDR3, ends included. CDR3 region: CASGNRGPNYGYSY.